The T cell receptor beta chain described here comes from a study of CD8 T cells in Susac syndrome. Study-level points and caveats: Roughly 5 Susac-specific public clones appeared in CD8+ TEMRA repertoires, and sixteen in total CD8+ repertoires. The greatest CD8+ clonal expansion in Susac occurred in TEMRA cells and in active patients.

It was with random hexamers that about 0.45 to 1 ug RNA was reverse transcribed. TCRdb ran MiXCR on the immunoSEQ multiplex PCR reads and lists one entry per CDR3 protein. The table lists 70,000 to 95,000 distinct CDR3 sequences, 90% to 95% of them singletons. TEMRA cells were enriched by FACS, and CD4+ and CD8+ T cells were negatively isolated. Germline assignment: CDR1 SGHDT and CDR2 YYEEEE. V was clipped by 1 base and J by 9 bases, with 20 bases between them. This CDR3 is built from 16 residues. The table lists this clonotype with a count of one. The target antigen is unknown. The source material was CD8+ T cells from PBMCs. The clonotype originates from a human donor with Susac syndrome. This sequence joins TRBV5-6 and TRBJ1-5; D unresolved. In nucleotides, the CDR3 is TGTGCCAGCAGCTTGTATGCGACACCCACCTTCGGGCCCCAGCATTTT. Translating it yields CASSLYATPTFGPQHF. Filled out from reference TRBV5-6 and TRBJ1-5, the complete variable domain reads DAGVTQSPTHLIKTRGQQVTLRCSPKSGHDTVSWYQQALGQGPQFIFQYYEEEERQRGNFPDRFSGHQFPNYSSELNVNALLLGDSALYLCASSLYATPTFGPQHFGDGTRLSIL.